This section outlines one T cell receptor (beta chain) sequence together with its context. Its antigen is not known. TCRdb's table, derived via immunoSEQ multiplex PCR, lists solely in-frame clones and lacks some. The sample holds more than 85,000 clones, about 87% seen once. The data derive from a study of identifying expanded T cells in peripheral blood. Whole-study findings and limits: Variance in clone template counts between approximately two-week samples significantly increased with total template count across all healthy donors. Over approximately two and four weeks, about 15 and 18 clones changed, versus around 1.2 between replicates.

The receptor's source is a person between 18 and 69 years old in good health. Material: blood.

CDR3 sequence (DNA): TGTGCCAGCAGCTCATACAGGGAAAGAGGCGAGCAGTACTTC. It codes for CASSSYRERGEQYF. The chain carries TRBV7-2 and TRBJ2-7; a possible D gene is TRBD1 (6 bases). Germline V gene lookup returns CDR1 SGHTA and CDR2 FQGNSA. The CDR3 consists of 14 residues. Deletions cut 4 bases from V and 6 bases from J, with 16 bases between.